Sequencing of this T cell receptor beta chain was carried out in a study of T cell responses to AZD1222 COVID-19 vaccine. Across the study: The analysis combined second doses at about 4 or about 12 weeks. Study findings and constraints: The study found vaccine-associated CD4 TCRs spanning spike, dominant at 160-218 and 743-854. Only 5 or 6 people who got AZD1222 tested seropositive at baseline. Clonal diversity may have been underestimated, and the donors were mostly white British, with more females than males.

This CDR3 has 14 residues. Germline assignment: CDR1 MGHDK and CDR2 SYGVNS. Trimming left V 2 bases short and J 5 bases short, with 9 bases between. A note on this clone: As yet, its antigen is unknown.

This table comes from immunoSEQ multiplex PCR, and its TCRdb copy is limited to in-frame clones, with some not included. In the table there are 90,000 to 120,000 clones, nearly 95% of which are singletons. Sequenced material: peripheral blood, taken on day 0 of AZD1222 vaccination. This receptor was obtained from an adult in good health. The chain combines TRBV25-1 with TRBJ1-4, with D tentatively TRBD1 (5 bases). DNA for the CDR3: TGTGCCAGCAGTGAACCAGGGCTAAATGAAAAACTGTTTTTT. Protein: CASSEPGLNEKLFF.